These 18 T cell receptor beta chains originate from one sample sequenced in a study of post-analysis software for immune sequencing data. Study results and caveats: Patients had higher frequencies than controls of about 5 TRBV segments, including TRBV5-6, TRBV5-1 and TRBV20-1.

Antigens of these TCRs are unknown. TCR beta cDNA libraries included unique molecular identifiers. In TCRdb, the PCR reads were re-called with MiXCR into one record per CDR3 protein. The table has about 820,000 distinct CDR3 sequences, about 57% seen once. The sequenced material came from blood. These receptors were obtained from a girl aged 10 to 17 with multiple sclerosis.

V gene TRBV15 combines with J gene TRBJ2-3; D gene unclear. The germline CDR1 and CDR2 sequences are LNHNV and YYDKDF (reference sequence). The CDR3 runs to 12 residues. V gave up 6 bases and J gave up 0 bases, with 4 bases separating them. CDR3 DNA: TGTGCCACCAGGGACAGCACAGATACGCAGTATTTT. It encodes CATRDSTDTQYF.

V usage is TRBV20-1 and J usage is TRBJ1-5; D is undetermined. The germline V gene has CDR1 DFQATT and CDR2 SNEGSKA (reference sequence). The CDR3 extends over 14 amino acids. Trimming shortened V by 1 base and J by 6 bases, and 13 bases separated the two germline ends. CDR3 loop: CSARGTSRGQPQHF. The CDR3 nucleotides are TGCAGTGCTAGAGGGACCTCCCGGGGTCAGCCCCAGCATTTT.

In its sample, this clonotype was seen a few times. At one boundary the junction diverges from the germline segment, which might be a read error. V is TRBV7-7 and J is TRBJ2-7, with 10 bases lining up with TRBD2. Germline V gene data show CDR1 as SSHAT and CDR2 as FNYEAQ (reference sequence). The CDR3 is 15 residues long. CDR3 amino acids: CASSPALAGAYEQYF. The CDR3 DNA follows: TGTGCTAGCAGCCCCGCCCTAGCGGGAGCCTACGAGCAGTACTTC.

The chain employs TRBV14 and TRBJ2-7; TRBD1 matches at 7 bases. With V trimmed by 0 bases and J by 2 bases, 10 bases remained unmatched. In germline, CDR1 is SGHDN, CDR2 FVKESK. The CDR3 loop spans 17 amino acids. CDR3 sequence (DNA): TGTGCCAGCAGCCAAGATGCTACAGGGGCTAGAGCCTACGAGCAGTACTTC. It specifies CASSQDATGARAYEQYF.

The V call is TRBV7-8, the J call TRBJ1-5; D ambiguous. CDR1 is SGHVS, CDR2 FQNEAQ, per germline. This CDR3 contains 14 residues. Trimming left V 7 bases short and J 6 bases short, with 16 bases between. CDR3 amino acids: CASTDITWGQPQHF. Here the CDR3 DNA reads TGTGCCAGCACCGACATTACCTGGGGTCAGCCCCAGCATTTT.

The CDR3 sequence: CSARDILSYEQYF. In DNA form, the CDR3 reads TGCAGTGCCAGGGACATCCTGTCCTACGAGCAGTACTTC. The rearrangement uses TRBV20-1 and TRBJ2-7; D is possibly TRBD1 (6 bases). CDR1 is DFQATT, CDR2 SNEGSKA, per germline (reference sequence). Trimming shortened V by 6 bases and J by 1 base, and 13 bases separated the two germline ends. The CDR3 runs 13 residues.

The chain has TRBV7-3 and TRBJ1-1, with 7 bases identical to TRBD1. This CDR3 has 17 residues. Looked up from germline, CDR1 is SGHTA and CDR2 is FQGTGA. The V segment lost 0 bases and the J segment 0 bases; nucleotides outside the gene matches: 7. The CDR3: CASSLTGTDIMNTEAFF. In DNA, the CDR3 is TGTGCCAGCAGCTTAACCGGGACAGACATCATGAACACTGAAGCTTTCTTT. The entire variable domain, with the rest obtained from reference TRBV7-3 and TRBJ1-1, is as follows: GAGVSQTPSNKVTEKGKYVELRCDPISGHTALYWYRQSLGQGPEFLIYFQGTGAADDSGLPNDRFFAVRPEGSVSTLKIQRTERGDSAVYLCASSLTGTDIMNTEAFFGQGTRLTVV.

This chain uses TRBV29-1 with TRBJ2-7; 12 bases match TRBD1. CDR1 SQVTM and CDR2 ANQGSEA come from the germline V gene. CDR3 size: 14 residues. Germline trimming cut 7 bases from V and 3 bases from J; bases unmatched to any gene: 7. The CDR3 here is CSASGQGALYEQYF. In nucleotides, the CDR3 is TGCAGCGCATCGGGACAGGGGGCTCTCTACGAGCAGTACTTC.

Only one count was recorded for this clonotype. The chain has TRBV5-1 and TRBJ1-2, with 11 bases matching TRBD1. Germline CDR1 SGHRS, CDR2 YFSETQ. The CDR3 contains 15 residues. Trimming cost V 1 base and J 7 bases; bases outside gene matches: 6. CDR3 sequence (DNA): TGCGCCAGCAGCTTGTCAGGACAGGGGGCGGCTGGCTACACCTTC. It translates to CASSLSGQGAAGYTF. Based on the CDR3 plus reference TRBV5-1 and TRBJ1-2, the full variable domain is KAGVTQTPRYLIKTRGQQVTLSCSPISGHRSVSWYQQTPGQGLQFLFEYFSETQRNKGNFPGRFSGRQFSNSRSEMNVSTLELGDSALYLCASSLSGQGAAGYTFGSGTRLTVV.

The V call is TRBV5-6, the J call TRBJ2-1; TRBD1 is a possible D gene (6 bases). CDR3 size: 15 residues. V was cut by 2 bases and J by 10 bases, with 19 bases left in between. Germline V gene data show CDR1 as SGHDT and CDR2 as YYEEEE. The CDR3 nucleotides are TGTGCCAGCAGCTTTAGGGCCAGGGGAATACGGGAGCAGTTCTTC. Translation gives CASSFRARGIREQFF.

This chain links TRBV25-1 with TRBJ1-6, with unresolved D. This CDR3 is 14 amino acids long. V was shortened by 6 bases and J by 2 bases, with 8 bases between the two germline ends. CDR1 and CDR2 (germline): MGHDK, SYGVNS. The CDR3 reads CASSEQTYNSPLHF. CDR3 in DNA: TGTGCCAGCAGCGAACAGACCTATAATTCACCCCTCCACTTT. Looking up the rest from reference TRBV25-1 and TRBJ1-6 gives the full variable domain: EADIYQTPRYLVIGTGKKITLECSQTMGHDKMYWYQQDPGMELHLIHYSYGVNSTEKGDLSSESTVSRIRTEHFPLTLESARPSHTSQYLCASSEQTYNSPLHFGNGTRLTVT.

The chain employs TRBV7-6 and TRBJ2-1; 7 positions match TRBD1. The germline CDR1 and CDR2 sequences are SGHVS and FNYEAQ. This CDR3 spans 14 amino acids. J was trimmed by 6 bases and V by 2 bases; bases with no gene match: 4. CDR3 bases: TGTGCCAGCAGCTTATATCGGGACAGCAATGAGCAGTTCTTC. It codes for CASSLYRDSNEQFF.

This clonotype was counted a few times. The V gene is TRBV12-3 or TRBV12-4, the J gene TRBJ1-2; D not certain. The CDR3 spans 12 residues. Trimming stripped 3 bases from V and 7 bases from J, with 9 bases between. The CDR3 nucleotides read TGTGCCAGCAGTTTGAGGGTTGGTGGCTACACCTTC. The encoded protein is CASSLRVGGYTF.

V usage is TRBV29-1 and J usage is TRBJ2-7, with 8 bases that match TRBD1. V dropped 2 bases and J dropped 6; count of bases not matched to a gene: 3. Germline loops: CDR1 SQVTM, CDR2 ANQGSEA. The CDR3 loop spans 12 amino acids. CDR3 nucleotide sequence: TGCAGCGTTGAACCCGACAGGGGCGAGCAGTACTTC. This sequence encodes CSVEPDRGEQYF.

This clonotype was observed a handful of times. The chain carries TRBV4-1 and TRBJ2-7; 8 nucleotides match TRBD1. The CDR3 contains 17 residues. V lost 3 bases and J lost 2; bases outside the gene matches: 12. The germline V gene encodes CDR1 MGHRA and CDR2 YSYEKL. CDR3 DNA: TGCGCCAGCAGCCAGGACCACCTCGGGACAGGCACCTACGAGCAGTACTTC. This translates into CASSQDHLGTGTYEQYF.

The rearrangement joins TRBV29-1 to TRBJ2-3; 12 nucleotides agree with TRBD2. J gave up 6 bases and V 7 bases, and 2 bases lay outside the gene matches. This CDR3 comprises 12 residues. Germline V gene sequence: CDR1 SQVTM, CDR2 ANQGSEA. CDR3 residues: CSATSGGDTQYF. Written as DNA, the CDR3 is TGCAGCGCGACTAGCGGGGGTGATACGCAGTATTTT.

The chain has TRBV7-6 and TRBJ2-7; 9 bases map to TRBD1. This CDR3 contains 14 residues. With 4 bases clipped from V and 5 bases from J, the junction kept 6 bases outside the gene matches. Germline V lookup: CDR1 SGHVS, CDR2 FNYEAQ. The CDR3 coding sequence is TGTGCCAGCAGCTCGGGACAGGGCGTAGACGAGCAGTACTTC. Protein: CASSSGQGVDEQYF.

This sequence joins TRBV5-6 and TRBJ1-1; weak D call: TRBD1 (5 bases). Germline CDR1 reads SGHDT; CDR2 reads YYEEEE. This CDR3 is built from 14 residues. V was cut by 1 base and J by 2 bases, with 9 bases left in between. This CDR3 reads CASSLRGTNTEAFF. The CDR3 nucleotides read TGTGCCAGCAGCTTGCGGGGCACCAACACTGAAGCTTTCTTT.